The clone carrying this T cell receptor beta chain showed up just a few times. Its specificity is not known. This sample was taken from a study of CD8 T cells in ankylosing spondylitis. Study results and caveats: Made up of fewer than ten highly homologous variants, a TCR beta motif appeared characteristic of ankylosing spondylitis blood.

The CDR3 is 15 amino acids. Per germline, CDR1 LNHDA and CDR2 SQIVND (reference sequence). Trimming cost V 6 bases and J 1 base, with 13 bases left between them. TCR beta libraries were made by quantitative 5'-RACE with molecular barcodes. One entry per CDR3 protein results from TCRdb running MiXCR on the 5' RACE reads. The sample lists about 500,000 distinct CDR3 sequences, approximately 11% seen once, with about 6.5% in the top ten. The chain carries TRBV19 and TRBJ1-5, with D possibly matching TRBD1 (5 bases). The sequence was collected from a male donor with ankylosing spondylitis. Sequenced input: blood, either unsorted or a sorted T cell fraction (not recorded which). CDR3: CASRVGAGSNQPQHF. The DNA for the CDR3 is TGTGCCAGTAGGGTAGGGGCGGGAAGCAATCAGCCCCAGCATTTT.